Shown below are 10 T cell receptor beta chains from a single sample sequenced in a study of T cell responses to AZD1222 COVID-19 vaccine. Here immunoSEQ multiplex PCR was the method, and the copy in TCRdb shows in-frame clones only, minus some. The sample lists about 180,000 clones; 88% were seen once. The sample in question was peripheral blood, obtained 28 days after the second AZD1222 dose. The source is an adult who received the AZD1222 COVID-19 vaccine.

V usage is TRBV5-4 and J usage is TRBJ1-2, with D tentatively TRBD1 (6 bases). This CDR3 region has 14 residues. Germline values: CDR1 SGHNT, CDR2 YYREEE (reference sequence). With 0 bases removed from V and 9 bases from J, the gap between germline ends came to 15 bases. The CDR3 loop reads CASSLVAQGESYTF. The CDR3 coding sequence is TGTGCCAGCAGCTTGGTCGCACAGGGAGAAAGCTACACCTTC.

This chain links TRBV9 with TRBJ1-1, with 7 bases fitting TRBD1. Germline V gene sequence: CDR1 SGDLS, CDR2 YYNGEE. The junction had 4 bases not matched to a gene; V was cut back by 2 bases and J by 3 bases. The CDR3 is made up of 14 amino acids. CDR3 sequence reads: CASSVGQRYTEAFF. CDR3 nucleotide sequence: TGTGCCAGCAGCGTGGGACAGAGATACACTGAAGCTTTCTTT.

The gene calls are TRBV7-7 and TRBJ1-1, with 7 bases aligning to TRBD1. This CDR3 is built from 15 residues. Per the germline V gene, CDR1 is SSHAT and CDR2 is FNYEAQ (reference sequence). V lost 5 bases to trimming and J lost 4 bases; unmatched junction nucleotides: 10. CDR3 sequence reads: CASSPVQGEGTEAFF. CDR3 sequence (DNA): TGTGCCAGCAGCCCCGTTCAGGGGGAGGGCACTGAAGCTTTCTTT.

CDR3 bases: TGTGCCAGCAGTTTAACCAGGGAGCCCCAGCATTTT. Translating it yields CASSLTREPQHF. The V and J genes are TRBV28 and TRBJ1-5, with D possibly matching TRBD1 (5 bases). CDR3 length: 12 amino acids. Germline CDR1 and CDR2: MDHEN and SYDVKM. V lost 2 bases, J lost 8 bases, and 7 bases lay in between.

J is TRBJ2-7 and V is TRBV6-5; 11 bases fit TRBD1. The CDR3 consists of 15 residues. Germline assignment: CDR1 MNHEY and CDR2 SVGAGI. V trimming: 5 bases; J trimming: 3 bases; junction bases outside the gene matches: 6. The CDR3 bases are TGTGCCAGCAGTCGTGGGACAGGGGGTAGCTACGAGCAGTACTTC. Translation gives CASSRGTGGSYEQYF.

The sample holds a few counts of this clone. V usage is TRBV12-3 or TRBV12-4 and J usage is TRBJ1-1; 8 bases are shared with TRBD1. The V segment lost 7 bases and the J segment 10 bases; nucleotides outside the gene matches: 11. The CDR3 has 13 amino acids. The DNA of the CDR3 is TGTGCCAGCACACAGGGAACCAGGGGGCGAGCTTTCTTT. It specifies CASTQGTRGRAFF.

This clone was detected only once. This rearrangement joins TRBV30 to TRBJ2-3; TRBD1 matches 8 bases. The V gene's germline CDR1 is GTSNPN and CDR2 SVGIG (reference sequence). V shed 1 base and J 1 base; nucleotides not matched to a gene: 4. The CDR3 runs 15 residues. In DNA form, the CDR3 reads TGTGCCTGGAGTGGGACAGGGTCGGGCACAGATACGCAGTATTTT. As protein: CAWSGTGSGTDTQYF.

The sample holds a few counts of this clone. A read error may produce the germline difference seen at one junction end. This sequence joins TRBV7-9 and TRBJ1-3; D gene uncertain. The CDR3 sequence is 11 residues long. Germline V lookup: CDR1 SEHNR, CDR2 FQNEAQ (reference sequence). The CDR3 DNA reads as TGTGCCAGCAGCTTAGGGCACGGAGCCGGTTTT. Its translation: CASSLGHGAGF.

This sequence joins TRBV6-5 and TRBJ1-1; 8 bases agree with TRBD1. Germline trimming cut 6 bases from V and 5 bases from J; bases unmatched to any gene: 8. Looked up from germline, CDR1 is MNHEY and CDR2 is SVGAGI. The CDR3 runs to 14 residues. The CDR3 nucleotides are TGTGCCAGCAGAATCAGGGGGCTGCGGACTGAAGCTTTCTTT. It is translated as CASRIRGLRTEAFF.

The rearrangement uses TRBV13 and TRBJ2-7; tentative D call: TRBD2 (6 bases). CDR1 and CDR2 from the germline V gene are PRHDT and FYEKMQ (reference sequence). V lost 1 base to trimming and J lost 0 bases, with 7 bases between them. This CDR3 is 14 amino acids long. The CDR3, as DNA: TGTGCCAGCAGCTTAGTGCGGGACTCCTACGAGCAGTACTTC. Residues: CASSLVRDSYEQYF.